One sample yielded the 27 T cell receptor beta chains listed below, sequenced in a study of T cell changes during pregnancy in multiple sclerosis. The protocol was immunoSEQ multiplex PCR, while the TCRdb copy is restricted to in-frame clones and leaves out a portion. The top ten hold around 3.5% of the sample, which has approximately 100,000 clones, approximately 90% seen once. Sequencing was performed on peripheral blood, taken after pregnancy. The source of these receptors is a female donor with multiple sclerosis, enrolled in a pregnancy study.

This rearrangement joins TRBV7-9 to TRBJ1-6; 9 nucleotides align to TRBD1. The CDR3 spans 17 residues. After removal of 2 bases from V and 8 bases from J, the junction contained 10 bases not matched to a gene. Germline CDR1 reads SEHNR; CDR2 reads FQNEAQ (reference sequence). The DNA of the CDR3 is TGTGCCAGCAGCTTACGCCCCGGACAGGGGTCTCATTCACCCCTCCACTTT. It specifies CASSLRPGQGSHSPLHF.

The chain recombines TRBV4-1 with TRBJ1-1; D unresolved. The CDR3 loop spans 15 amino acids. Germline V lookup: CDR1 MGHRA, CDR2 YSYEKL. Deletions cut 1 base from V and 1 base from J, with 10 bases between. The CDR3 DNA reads TGCGCCAGCAGCCAAGGCGGACTGACGAACACTGAAGCTTTCTTT. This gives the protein CASSQGGLTNTEAFF.

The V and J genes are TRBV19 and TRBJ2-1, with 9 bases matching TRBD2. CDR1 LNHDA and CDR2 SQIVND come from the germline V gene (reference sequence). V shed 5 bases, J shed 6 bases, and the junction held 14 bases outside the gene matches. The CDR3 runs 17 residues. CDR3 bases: TGTGCCAGTAGTCAATCGCCTGGGACTAGCAGCACCAATGAGCAGTTCTTC. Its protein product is CASSQSPGTSSTNEQFF.

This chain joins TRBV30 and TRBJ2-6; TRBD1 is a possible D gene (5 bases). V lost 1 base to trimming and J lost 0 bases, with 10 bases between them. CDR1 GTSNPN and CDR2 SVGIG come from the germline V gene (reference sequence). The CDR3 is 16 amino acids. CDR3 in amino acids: CAWSGQGNSGANVLTF. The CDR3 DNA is TGTGCCTGGAGTGGGCAGGGAAACTCTGGGGCCAACGTCCTGACTTTC.

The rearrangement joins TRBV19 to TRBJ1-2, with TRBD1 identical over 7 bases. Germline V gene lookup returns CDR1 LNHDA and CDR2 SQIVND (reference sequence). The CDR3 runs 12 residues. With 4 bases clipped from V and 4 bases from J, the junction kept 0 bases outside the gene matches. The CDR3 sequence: CASSTGGYGYTF. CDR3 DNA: TGTGCCAGTAGTACAGGGGGCTATGGCTACACCTTC.

The CDR3 bases are TGTGCCAGCAGCCTGGCGAGGGTCCAAGAGACCCAGTACTTC. Amino acids: CASSLARVQETQYF. The chain employs TRBV11-2 and TRBJ2-5; the D gene is possibly TRBD2 (5 bases). From germline, CDR1 is SGHAT and CDR2 FQNNGV. This CDR3 spans 14 amino acids. V gave up 5 bases and J gave up 1 base, with 11 bases separating them.

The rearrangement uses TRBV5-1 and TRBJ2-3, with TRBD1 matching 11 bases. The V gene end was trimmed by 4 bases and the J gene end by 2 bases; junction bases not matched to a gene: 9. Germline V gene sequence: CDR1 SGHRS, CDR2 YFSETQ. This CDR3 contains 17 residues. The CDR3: CASSPSDRGLDTDTQYF. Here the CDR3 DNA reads TGCGCCAGCAGCCCATCGGACAGGGGGCTTGACACAGATACGCAGTATTTT.

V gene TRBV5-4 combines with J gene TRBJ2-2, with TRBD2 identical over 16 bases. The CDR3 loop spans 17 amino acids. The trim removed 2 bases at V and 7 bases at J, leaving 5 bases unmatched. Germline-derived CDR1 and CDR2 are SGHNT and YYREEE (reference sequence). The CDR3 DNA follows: TGTGCCAGCAGCTTCGGGACTAGCGGGGGGGCTATCGGGGAGCTGTTTTTT. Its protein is CASSFGTSGGAIGELFF.

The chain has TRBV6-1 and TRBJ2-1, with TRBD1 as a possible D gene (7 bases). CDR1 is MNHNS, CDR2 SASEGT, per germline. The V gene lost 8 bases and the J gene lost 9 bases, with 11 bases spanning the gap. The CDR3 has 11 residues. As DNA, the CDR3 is TGTGCCAGCGGCCAGGGGGGTGAGCAGTTCTTC. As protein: CASGQGGEQFF.

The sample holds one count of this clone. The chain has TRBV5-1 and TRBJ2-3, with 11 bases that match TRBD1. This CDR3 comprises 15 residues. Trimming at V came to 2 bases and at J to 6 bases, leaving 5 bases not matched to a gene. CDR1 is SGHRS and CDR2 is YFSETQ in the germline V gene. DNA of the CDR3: TGCGCCAGCAGCTTCCGGGACAGGGGGTGGGATACGCAGTATTTT. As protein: CASSFRDRGWDTQYF.

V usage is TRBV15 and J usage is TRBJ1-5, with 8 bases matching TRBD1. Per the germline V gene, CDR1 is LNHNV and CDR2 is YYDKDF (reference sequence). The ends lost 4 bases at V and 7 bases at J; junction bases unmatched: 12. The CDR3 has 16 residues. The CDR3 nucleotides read TGTGCCACCAGCATAACGACGGACAGGGCATGGCAGCCCCAGCATTTT. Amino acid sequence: CATSITTDRAWQPQHF.

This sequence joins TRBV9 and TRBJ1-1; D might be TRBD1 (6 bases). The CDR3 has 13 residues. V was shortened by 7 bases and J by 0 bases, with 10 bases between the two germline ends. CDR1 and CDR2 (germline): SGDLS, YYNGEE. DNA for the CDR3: TGTGCCAGCGGCGGACAGATGAACACTGAAGCTTTCTTT. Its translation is CASGGQMNTEAFF.

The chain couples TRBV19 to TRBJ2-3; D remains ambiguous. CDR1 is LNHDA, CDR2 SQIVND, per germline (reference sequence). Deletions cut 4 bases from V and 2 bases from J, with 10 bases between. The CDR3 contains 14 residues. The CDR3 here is CASSTYSYTDTQYF. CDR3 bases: TGTGCCAGTAGTACTTACTCATACACAGATACGCAGTATTTT.

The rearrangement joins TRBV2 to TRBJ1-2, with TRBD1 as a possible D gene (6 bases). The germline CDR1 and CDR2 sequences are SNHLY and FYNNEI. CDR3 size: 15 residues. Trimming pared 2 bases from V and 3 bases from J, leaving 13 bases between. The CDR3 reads CASSETGGGDYGYTF. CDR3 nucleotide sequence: TGTGCCAGCAGTGAAACGGGGGGCGGGGACTATGGCTACACCTTC.

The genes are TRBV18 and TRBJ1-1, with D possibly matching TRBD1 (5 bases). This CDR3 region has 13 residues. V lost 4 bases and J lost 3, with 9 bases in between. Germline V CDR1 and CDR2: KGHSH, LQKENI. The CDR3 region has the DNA TGTGCCAGCTCACGATCAGGGCACACTGAAGCTTTCTTT. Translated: CASSRSGHTEAFF.

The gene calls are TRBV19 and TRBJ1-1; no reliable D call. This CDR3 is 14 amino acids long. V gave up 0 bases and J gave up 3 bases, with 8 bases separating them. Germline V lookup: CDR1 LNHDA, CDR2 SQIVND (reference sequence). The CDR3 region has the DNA TGTGCCAGTAGTATAGATGAGGAGCACACTGAAGCTTTCTTT. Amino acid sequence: CASSIDEEHTEAFF.

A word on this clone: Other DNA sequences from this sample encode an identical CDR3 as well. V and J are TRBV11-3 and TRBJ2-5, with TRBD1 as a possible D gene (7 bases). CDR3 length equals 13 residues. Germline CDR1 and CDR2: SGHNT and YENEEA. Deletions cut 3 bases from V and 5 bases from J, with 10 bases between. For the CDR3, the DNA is TGTGCCAGCAGCTTGCGGGGACAGGAGACCCAGTACTTC. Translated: CASSLRGQETQYF.

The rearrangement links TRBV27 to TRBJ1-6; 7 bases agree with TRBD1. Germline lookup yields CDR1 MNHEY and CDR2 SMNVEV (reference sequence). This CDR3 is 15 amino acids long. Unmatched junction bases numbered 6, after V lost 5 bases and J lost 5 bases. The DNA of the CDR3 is TGTGCCAGCAGTCCCGCGACAGGGAATAATTCACCCCTCCACTTT. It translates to CASSPATGNNSPLHF.

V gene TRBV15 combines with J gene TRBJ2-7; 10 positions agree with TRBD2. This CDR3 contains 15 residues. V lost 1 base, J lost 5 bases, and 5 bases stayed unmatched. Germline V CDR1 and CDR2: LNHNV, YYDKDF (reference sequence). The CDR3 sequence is CATSRASGGANEQYF. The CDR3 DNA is TGTGCCACCAGCAGAGCCAGCGGGGGGGCCAACGAGCAGTACTTC.

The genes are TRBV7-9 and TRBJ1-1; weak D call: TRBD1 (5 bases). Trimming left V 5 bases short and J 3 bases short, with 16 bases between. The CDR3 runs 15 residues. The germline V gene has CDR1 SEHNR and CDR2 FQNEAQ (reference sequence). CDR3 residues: CASSPGGWGDTEAFF. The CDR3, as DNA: TGTGCCAGCAGCCCCGGGGGGTGGGGGGACACTGAAGCTTTCTTT.

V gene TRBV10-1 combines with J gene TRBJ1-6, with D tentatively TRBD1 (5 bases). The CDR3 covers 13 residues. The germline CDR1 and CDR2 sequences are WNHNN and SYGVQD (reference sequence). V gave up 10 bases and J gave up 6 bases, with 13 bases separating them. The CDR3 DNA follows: TGCGCCATGCAGGGTCAGCGTAATTCACCCCTCCACTTT. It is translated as CAMQGQRNSPLHF.

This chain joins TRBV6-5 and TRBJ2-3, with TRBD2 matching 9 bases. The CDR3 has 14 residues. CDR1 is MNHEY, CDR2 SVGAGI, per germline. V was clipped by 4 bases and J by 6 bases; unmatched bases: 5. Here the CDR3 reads CASSSGLALDTQYF. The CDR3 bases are TGTGCCAGCAGTTCGGGACTAGCATTGGATACGCAGTATTTT.

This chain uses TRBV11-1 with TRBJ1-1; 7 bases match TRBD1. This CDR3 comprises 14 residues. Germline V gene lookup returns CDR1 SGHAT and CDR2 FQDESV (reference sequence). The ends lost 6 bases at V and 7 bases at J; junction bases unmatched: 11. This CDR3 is CASRRAGGRNEAFF. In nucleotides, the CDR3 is TGTGCCAGCAGACGGGCAGGGGGGCGGAATGAAGCTTTCTTT. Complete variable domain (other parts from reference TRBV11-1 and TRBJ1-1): EAEVAQSPRYKITEKSQAVAFWCDPISGHATLYWYRQILGQGPELLVQFQDESVVDDSQLPKDRFSAERLKGVDSTLKIQPAELGDSAMYLCASRRAGGRNEAFFGQGTRLTVV.

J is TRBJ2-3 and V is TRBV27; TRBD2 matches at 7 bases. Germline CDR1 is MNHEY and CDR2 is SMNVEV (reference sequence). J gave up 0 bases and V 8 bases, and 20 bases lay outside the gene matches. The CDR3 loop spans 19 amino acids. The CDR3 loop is CASQRGVLAAGASTDTQYF. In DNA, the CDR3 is TGTGCCAGCCAGCGGGGCGTACTAGCAGCGGGTGCTAGCACAGATACGCAGTATTTT.

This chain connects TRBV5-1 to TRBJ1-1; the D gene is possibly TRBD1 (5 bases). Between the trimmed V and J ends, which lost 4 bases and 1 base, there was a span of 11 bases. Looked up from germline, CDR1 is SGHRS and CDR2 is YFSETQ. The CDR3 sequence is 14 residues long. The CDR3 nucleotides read TGCGCCAGCAGCCCCACTCAGGGGAACACTGAAGCTTTCTTT. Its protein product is CASSPTQGNTEAFF.

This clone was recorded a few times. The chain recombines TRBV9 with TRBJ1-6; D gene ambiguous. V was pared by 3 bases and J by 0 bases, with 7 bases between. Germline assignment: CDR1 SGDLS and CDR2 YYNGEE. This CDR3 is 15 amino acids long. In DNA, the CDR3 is TGTGCCAGCAGCGGGTCCAGCTCCTATAATTCACCCCTCCACTTT. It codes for CASSGSSSYNSPLHF.

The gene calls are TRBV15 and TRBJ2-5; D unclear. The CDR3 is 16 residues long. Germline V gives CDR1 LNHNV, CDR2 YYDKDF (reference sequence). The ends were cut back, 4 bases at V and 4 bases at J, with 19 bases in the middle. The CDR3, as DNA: TGTGCCACCAGCACATACCGGCAGGTGGATCCAGAGACCCAGTACTTC. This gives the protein CATSTYRQVDPETQYF.